This entry features one T cell receptor (beta chain) sequence. Germline trimming cut 6 bases from V and 6 bases from J; bases unmatched to any gene: 10. The CDR3 is 15 amino acids. The germline V gene encodes CDR1 SGHRS and CDR2 YFSETQ. These data belong to a study of spatial heterogeneity in lung cancer. On the study more broadly: Alpha-chain sequences were detected in numbers that were consistently lower than beta-chain sequences. Across the raw uncorrected reads, a unique TCR and UMI combination was observed, on average, more than ten times.

MiXCR was run by TCRdb on the 5' RACE reads, yielding one entry per CDR3 protein. Seen here are almost 75,000 distinct CDR3 sequences, about 14% observed once, and the top ten hold more than 5.5%. Noted time point: sample taken at primary tumor resection. Unsorted whole RNA of tumor, nontumor lung or frozen PBMC was sequenced. Sequenced here: PBMCs, sampled at surgery. The chain employs TRBV5-1 and TRBJ2-1; TRBD2 matches 9 bases. The sequence was obtained from a male donor with early-stage non-small cell lung cancer. The CDR3 DNA reads TGCGCCAGCACCCGGGTAGCGGGAGAGTTCAATGAGCAGTTCTTC. It yields the protein CASTRVAGEFNEQFF.